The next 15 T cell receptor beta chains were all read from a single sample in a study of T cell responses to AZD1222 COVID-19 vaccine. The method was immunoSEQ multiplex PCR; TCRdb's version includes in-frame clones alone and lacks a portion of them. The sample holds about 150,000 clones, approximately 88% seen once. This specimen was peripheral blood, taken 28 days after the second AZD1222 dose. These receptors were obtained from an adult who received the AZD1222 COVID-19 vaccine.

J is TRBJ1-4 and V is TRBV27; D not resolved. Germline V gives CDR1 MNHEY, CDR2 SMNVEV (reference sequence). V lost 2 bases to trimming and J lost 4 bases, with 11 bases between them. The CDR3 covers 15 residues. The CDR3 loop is CASSLLQDLNEKLFF. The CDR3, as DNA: TGTGCCAGCAGTTTACTTCAGGACCTTAATGAAAAACTGTTTTTT.

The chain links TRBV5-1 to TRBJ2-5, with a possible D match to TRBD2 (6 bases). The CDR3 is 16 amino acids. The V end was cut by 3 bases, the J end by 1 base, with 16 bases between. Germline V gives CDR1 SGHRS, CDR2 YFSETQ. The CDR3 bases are TGCGCCAGCAGCTCGGGACCGCCGGGGGTCCAAGAGACCCAGTACTTC. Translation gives CASSSGPPGVQETQYF.

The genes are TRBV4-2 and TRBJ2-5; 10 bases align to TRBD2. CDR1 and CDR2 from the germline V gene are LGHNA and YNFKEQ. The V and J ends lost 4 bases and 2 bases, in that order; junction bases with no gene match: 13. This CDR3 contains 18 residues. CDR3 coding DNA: TGTGCCAGCAGCCGCGCCTTGGCGAGCGGGGGGGAACAAGAGACCCAGTACTTC. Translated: CASSRALASGGEQETQYF.

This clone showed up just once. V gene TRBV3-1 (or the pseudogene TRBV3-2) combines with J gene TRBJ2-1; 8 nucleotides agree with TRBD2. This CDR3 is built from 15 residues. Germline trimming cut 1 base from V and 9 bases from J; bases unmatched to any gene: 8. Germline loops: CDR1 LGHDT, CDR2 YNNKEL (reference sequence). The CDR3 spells CASSQVRGGRAEQFF. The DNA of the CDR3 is TGTGCCAGCAGCCAAGTTCGGGGGGGCCGGGCTGAGCAGTTCTTC.

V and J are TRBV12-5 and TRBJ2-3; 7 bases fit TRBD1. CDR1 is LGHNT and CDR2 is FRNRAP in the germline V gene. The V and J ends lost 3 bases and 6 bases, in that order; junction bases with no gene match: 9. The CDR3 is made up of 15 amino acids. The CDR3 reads CASGFRDSPRDTQYF. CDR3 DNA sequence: TGTGCTAGTGGTTTCCGGGACAGCCCAAGGGATACGCAGTATTTT.

The chain's CDR3 is CSASPPQASSYEQYF. CDR3 bases: TGCAGTGCTAGTCCCCCACAGGCCAGCTCCTACGAGCAGTACTTC. The rearrangement links TRBV20-1 to TRBJ2-7, with D possibly being TRBD1 (5 bases). This CDR3 contains 15 residues. V was trimmed by 3 bases and J by 0 bases, leaving 15 bases between them. Germline values: CDR1 DFQATT, CDR2 SNEGSKA (reference sequence).

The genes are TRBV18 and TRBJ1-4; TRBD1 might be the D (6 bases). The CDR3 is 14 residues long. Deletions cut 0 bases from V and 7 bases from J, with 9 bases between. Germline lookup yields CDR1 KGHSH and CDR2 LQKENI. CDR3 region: CASSPPGAFEKLFF. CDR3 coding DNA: TGTGCCAGCTCACCACCGGGGGCCTTTGAAAAACTGTTTTTT.

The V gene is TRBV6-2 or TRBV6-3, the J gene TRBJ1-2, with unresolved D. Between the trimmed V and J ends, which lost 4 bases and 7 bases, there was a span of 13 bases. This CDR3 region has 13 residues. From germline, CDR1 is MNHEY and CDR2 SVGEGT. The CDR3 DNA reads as TGTGCCAGCAGTTCAGGACTAACTAGTGGCTACACCTTC. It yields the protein CASSSGLTSGYTF.

CDR3 sequence (DNA): TGCGCCAGCAGCTTGGAGGCAGGCGTGAACACTGAAGCTTTCTTT. Amino acids: CASSLEAGVNTEAFF. This chain joins TRBV5-1 and TRBJ1-1; D unresolved. This CDR3 comprises 15 residues. Germline CDR1 is SGHRS and CDR2 is YFSETQ. With 0 bases removed from V and 0 bases from J, the gap between germline ends came to 9 bases.

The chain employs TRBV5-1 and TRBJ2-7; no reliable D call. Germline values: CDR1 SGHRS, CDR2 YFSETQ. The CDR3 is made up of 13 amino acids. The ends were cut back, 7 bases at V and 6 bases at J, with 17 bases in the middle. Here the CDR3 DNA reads TGCGCCAGCCGCCCGGAACCCTCCGGCGAGCAGTACTTC. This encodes CASRPEPSGEQYF.

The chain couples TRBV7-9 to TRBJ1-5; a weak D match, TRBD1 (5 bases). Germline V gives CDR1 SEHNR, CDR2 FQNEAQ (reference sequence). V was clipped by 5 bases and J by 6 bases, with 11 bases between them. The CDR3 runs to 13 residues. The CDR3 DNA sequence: TGTGCCAGCAGCCCCGAGGGGTTTCAGCCCCAGCATTTT. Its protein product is CASSPEGFQPQHF.

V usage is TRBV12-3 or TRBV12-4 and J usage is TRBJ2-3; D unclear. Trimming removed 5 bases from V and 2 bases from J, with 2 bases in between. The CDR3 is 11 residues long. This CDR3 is CASSPTDTQYF. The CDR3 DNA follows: TGTGCCAGCAGTCCCACAGATACGCAGTATTTT.

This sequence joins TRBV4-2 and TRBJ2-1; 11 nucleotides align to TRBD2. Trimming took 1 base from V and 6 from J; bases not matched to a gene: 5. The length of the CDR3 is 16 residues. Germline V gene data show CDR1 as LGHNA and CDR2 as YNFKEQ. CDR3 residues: CASSQARLAGTNEQFF. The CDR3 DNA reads TGTGCCAGCAGCCAAGCGAGACTAGCGGGAACCAATGAGCAGTTCTTC.

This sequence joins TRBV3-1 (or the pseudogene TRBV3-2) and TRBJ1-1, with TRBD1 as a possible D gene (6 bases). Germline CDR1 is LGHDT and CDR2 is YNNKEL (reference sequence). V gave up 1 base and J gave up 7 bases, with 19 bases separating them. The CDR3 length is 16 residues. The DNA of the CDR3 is TGTGCCAGCAGCCAAGGTAAAGGATGGGGGCAGGTTGAAGCTTTCTTT. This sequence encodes CASSQGKGWGQVEAFF.

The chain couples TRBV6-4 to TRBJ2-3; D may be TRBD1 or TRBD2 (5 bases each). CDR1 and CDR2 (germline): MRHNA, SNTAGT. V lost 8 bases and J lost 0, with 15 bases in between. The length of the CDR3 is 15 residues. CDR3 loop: CASSGPRESTDTQYF. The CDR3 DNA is TGTGCCAGCTCGGGGCCCCGGGAAAGCACAGATACGCAGTATTTT.